This T cell receptor (beta chain) was identified in a study of OX40 agonist ivuxolimab in advanced cancers. Study overall: Three patients got partial responses; one had hepatocellular carcinoma and two had cutaneous melanoma. Notes on the study in general: On average, a greater number of expanded clones characterised CD8+ T cells relative to CD4+.

Points on this clone: Its antigen is unknown.

Only in-frame clones appear in the TCRdb table, and some are missing; sequencing was by immunoSEQ multiplex PCR. Of roughly 70,000 clones detected, around four fifths appear once; the ten largest clones hold about 2.3%. This TCR came from an adult with an advanced solid tumor such as melanoma, head and neck, liver or kidney cancer. Specimen: CD4+ or CD8+ T cells sorted from blood, collected in a trial of the OX40 agonist ivuxolimab.

In DNA form, the CDR3 reads TGTGCCAGCAGCGTGCGACAGGCGAACACCGGGGAGCTGTTTTTT. Its protein is CASSVRQANTGELFF. The J gene is TRBJ2-2, the V gene TRBV11-2; D is perhaps TRBD1 (6 bases). This CDR3 contains 15 residues. Germline CDR1 SGHAT, CDR2 FQNNGV. Between the trimmed V and J ends, which lost 5 bases and 0 bases, there was a span of 10 bases.